This T cell receptor (beta chain) was documented in a study of blood T cell repertoires in COVID-19. Study information: T cells, B-cell-depleted T cells, or PBMCs supplied cDNA or gDNA.

Authors' processing steps: Reference gene primers were amplified, and this amplification served to estimate nucleated cell counts. This table comes from immunoSEQ multiplex PCR, and its TCRdb copy is limited to in-frame clones, with some not included. V and J calls and clone size are given by that table; D and trimming were obtained from the DNA. The sample yields hundreds of thousands of clones, approximately 85% seen once. CDR3 length equals 15 residues. Germline loops: CDR1 MNHEY, CDR2 SVGAGI. Trimming shortened V by 7 bases and J by 3 bases, and 18 bases separated the two germline ends. V usage is TRBV6-5 and J usage is TRBJ1-1; the D gene is possibly TRBD1 (6 bases). The sequenced sample was peripheral blood. This receptor was obtained from a man between 45 and 60 years old with COVID-19, enrolled during active disease. The CDR3 DNA reads as TGTGCCAGCACCTCAGGGGAGGGAAGGGACACTGAAGCTTTCTTT. Its protein product is CASTSGEGRDTEAFF.